The present entry profiles one T cell receptor (beta chain) with its context. Its binding antigen is unknown. No base quality information exists; no much larger clone differs at one position. Library creation used the immunoSEQ multiplex PCR assay. TCRdb obtained this table from immuneACCESS and retained in-frame rearrangements with V and J assigned. These tables miss some clones; where compared with another copy, unresolved V genes account for less than half of the shortfall, and the remainder is unexplained. In all, the sample holds 70,000 to 85,000 clones, and less than 98% of those were seen once. The biggest ten clones account for over 0.15% of the sample. The data were taken from a study of technical replicates of blood from a few donors (dated by TCRdb to 2015 to 2018). The germline V gene supplies CDR1 LGHNA and CDR2 YNFKEQ. V is reduced by 0 bases and J by 3 bases, leaving a spacing of 9 bases between them. From its cysteine to its phenylalanine, the CDR3 spans 15 amino acids. Only the CDR3 portion is preserved as DNA: 45 bases, with reading frame beginning at the first base.

The source is a human donor in good health. The sequenced sample consisted of T cells isolated from PBMCs. The rearrangement joined TRBV4-2 to TRBJ1-5; no D segment can be confidently identified. The CDR3 amino acid sequence is: CASSQEGIANQPQHF. The nucleotide sequence is TGTGCCAGCAGCCAAGAGGGTATAGCCAATCAGCCCCAGCATTTT.